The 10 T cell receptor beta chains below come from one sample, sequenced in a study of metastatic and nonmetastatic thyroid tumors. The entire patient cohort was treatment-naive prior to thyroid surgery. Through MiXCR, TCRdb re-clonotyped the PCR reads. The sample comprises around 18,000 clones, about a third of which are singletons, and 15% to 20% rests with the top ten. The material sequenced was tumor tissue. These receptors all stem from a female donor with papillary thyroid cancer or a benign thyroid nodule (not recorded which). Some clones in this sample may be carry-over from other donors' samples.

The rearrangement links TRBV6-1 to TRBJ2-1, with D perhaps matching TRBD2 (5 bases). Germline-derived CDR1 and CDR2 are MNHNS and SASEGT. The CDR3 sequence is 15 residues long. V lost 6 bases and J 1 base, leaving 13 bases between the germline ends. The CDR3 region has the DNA TGTGCCAGCAGCAGAGGTCGGGGTTCCTACAATGAGCAGTTCTTC. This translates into CASSRGRGSYNEQFF.

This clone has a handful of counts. CDR3 in DNA: TGTGCCAGCAGACTTGTATCCCATATAGTGGCAACTAATGAAAAACTGTTTTTT. Encoded protein: CASRLVSHIVATNEKLFF. The V call is TRBV12-3 or TRBV12-4, the J call TRBJ1-4; D is ambiguous. V dropped 6 bases and J dropped 0 bases, with 20 bases sitting between them. The CDR3 length is 18 residues.

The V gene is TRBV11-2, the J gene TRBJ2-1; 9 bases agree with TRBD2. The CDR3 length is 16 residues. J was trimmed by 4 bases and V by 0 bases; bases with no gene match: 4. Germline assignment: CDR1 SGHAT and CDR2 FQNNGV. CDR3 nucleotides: TGTGCCAGCAGCTTAGAAAGACTAGCGGCTTACAATGAGCAGTTCTTC. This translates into CASSLERLAAYNEQFF. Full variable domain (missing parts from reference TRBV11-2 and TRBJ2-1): EAGVAQSPRYKIIEKRQSVAFWCNPISGHATLYWYQQILGQGPKLLIQFQNNGVVDDSQLPKDRFSAERLKGVDSTLKIQPAKLEDSAVYLCASSLERLAAYNEQFFGPGTRLTVL.

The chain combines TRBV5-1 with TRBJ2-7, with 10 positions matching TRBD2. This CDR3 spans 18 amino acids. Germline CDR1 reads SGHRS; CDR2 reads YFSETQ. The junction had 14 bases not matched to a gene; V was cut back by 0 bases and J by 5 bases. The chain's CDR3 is CASSLGGTSARPGNEQYF. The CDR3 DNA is TGCGCCAGCAGCTTGGGGGGGACTAGCGCGAGGCCCGGCAACGAGCAGTACTTC.

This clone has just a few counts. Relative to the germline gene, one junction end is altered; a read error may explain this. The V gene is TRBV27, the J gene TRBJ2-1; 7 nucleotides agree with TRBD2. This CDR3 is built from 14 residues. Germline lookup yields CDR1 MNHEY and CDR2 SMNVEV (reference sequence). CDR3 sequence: CVSRHWEGDNEQFF. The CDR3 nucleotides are TGTGTCAGCAGGCATTGGGAGGGCGACAATGAGCAGTTCTTC.

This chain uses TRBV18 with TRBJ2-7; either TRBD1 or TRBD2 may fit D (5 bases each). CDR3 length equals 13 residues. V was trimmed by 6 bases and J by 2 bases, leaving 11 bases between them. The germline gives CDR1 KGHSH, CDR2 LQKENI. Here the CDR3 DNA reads TGTGCCAGCTCCCTGGGGGAAGCCTACGAGCAGTACTTC. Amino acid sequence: CASSLGEAYEQYF.

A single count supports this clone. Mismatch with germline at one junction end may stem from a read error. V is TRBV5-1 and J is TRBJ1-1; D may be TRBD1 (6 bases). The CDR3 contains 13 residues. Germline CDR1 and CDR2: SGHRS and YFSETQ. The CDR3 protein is CASRQGTKTDAFF. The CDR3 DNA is TGCGCCAGCAGACAGGGAACGAAAACTGATGCTTTCTTT.

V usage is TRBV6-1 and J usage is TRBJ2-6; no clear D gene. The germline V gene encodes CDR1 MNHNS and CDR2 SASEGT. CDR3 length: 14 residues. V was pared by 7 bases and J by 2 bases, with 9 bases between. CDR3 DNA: TGTGCCAGCAACCGCTCACCTGGGGCCAACGTCCTGACTTTC. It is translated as CASNRSPGANVLTF.

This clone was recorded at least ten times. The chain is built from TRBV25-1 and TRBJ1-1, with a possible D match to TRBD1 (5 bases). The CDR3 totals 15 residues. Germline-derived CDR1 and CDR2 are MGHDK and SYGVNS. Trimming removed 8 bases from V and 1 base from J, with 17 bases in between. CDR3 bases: TGTGCCAGCGAACACAGGACGGGCCAGAACACTGAAGCTTTCTTT. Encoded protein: CASEHRTGQNTEAFF.

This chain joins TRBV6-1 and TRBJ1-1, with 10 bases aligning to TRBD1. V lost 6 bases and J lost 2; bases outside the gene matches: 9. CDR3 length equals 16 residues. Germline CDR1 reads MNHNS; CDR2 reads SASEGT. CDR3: CASRDGTGAYNTEAFF. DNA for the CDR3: TGTGCCAGCAGGGATGGGACAGGGGCCTATAACACTGAAGCTTTCTTT.